Each of the 5 T cell receptor beta chains below was sequenced from the same sample in a study of T cell changes during pregnancy in multiple sclerosis. Profiled with immunoSEQ multiplex PCR; TCRdb holds only in-frame clones, not every one. The repertoire consists of 35,000 to 40,000 clones, with about 93% occurring once and the leading ten covering over 0.3%. This material consisted of CD4+ T cells from peripheral blood mononuclear cells, taken in the third trimester of pregnancy. Receptors originate from a female donor in good health, enrolled as a control in a pregnancy study.

This clone was seen a few times. The genes are TRBV2 and TRBJ1-6; 9 nucleotides align to TRBD1. The CDR3 is 14 residues long. After removal of 4 bases from V and 6 bases from J, the junction contained 1 base not matched to a gene. Germline V gene sequence: CDR1 SNHLY, CDR2 FYNNEI. The CDR3 region is CASSVTGGNSPLHF. DNA of the CDR3: TGTGCCAGCAGTGTGACAGGGGGTAATTCACCCCTCCACTTT.

This clone was observed a few times. This rearrangement joins TRBV2 to TRBJ1-5, with D possibly being TRBD1 (5 bases). The CDR3 has 15 residues. The germline V and J ends were trimmed by 5 bases and 1 base, with 12 bases remaining between them. Germline V gene sequence: CDR1 SNHLY, CDR2 FYNNEI. CDR3 loop: CASSSRVTSNQPQHF. CDR3 coding DNA: TGTGCCAGCAGTTCCAGGGTTACGAGCAATCAGCCCCAGCATTTT.

This rearrangement joins TRBV7-2 to TRBJ2-1; TRBD2 aligns across 10 bases. CDR1 is SGHTA and CDR2 is FQGNSA in the germline V gene. Trimming at V came to 3 bases and at J to 6 bases, leaving 8 bases not matched to a gene. The CDR3 is 16 residues long. The CDR3 loop reads CASSFMSLAGGNEQFF. The DNA of the CDR3 is TGTGCCAGCAGCTTTATGTCCTTAGCGGGGGGCAATGAGCAGTTCTTC.

This clone was counted a single time. The CDR3 region is CASSQDGPGTTNEKLFF. The CDR3 coding sequence is TGCGCCAGCAGCCAAGATGGGCCGGGGACAACTAATGAAAAACTGTTTTTT. The chain uses TRBV4-1 and TRBJ1-4; no clear D gene. The CDR3 loop spans 17 amino acids. CDR1 and CDR2 from the germline V gene are MGHRA and YSYEKL. With 0 bases removed from V and 0 bases from J, the gap between germline ends came to 11 bases.

V and J are TRBV19 and TRBJ1-5; D is unresolved. Germline lookup yields CDR1 LNHDA and CDR2 SQIVND (reference sequence). V dropped 11 bases and J dropped 11 bases, with 19 bases sitting between them. The CDR3 consists of 12 residues. The CDR3 bases are TGTGCCGCGAGCCCTCCCTCGGGAGCCCAGCATTTT. As protein: CAASPPSGAQHF. Full variable domain (remainder filled in from reference TRBV19 and TRBJ1-5): DGGITQSPKYLFRKEGQNVTLSCEQNLNHDAMYWYRQDPGQGLRLIYYSQIVNDFQKGDIAEGYSVSREKKESFPLTVTSAQKNPTAFYLCAASPPSGAQHFGDGTRLSIL.